One sample yielded the 15 T cell receptor beta chains listed below, sequenced in a study of immune cell composition in non-small cell lung cancer (dated by TCRdb to 2017 to 2019). The library was prepared using the immunoSEQ multiplex PCR assay. TCRdb carries this immuneACCESS record with in-frame sequences only. Its versions omit some clonotypes, under half of them owing to an unresolved V gene in the studies checked, with the rest unexplained. Present in this sample are about 7,600 clones, around 78% of which were seen just once. The ten largest clones represent roughly 12% of the sample. Sequences were obtained from lung tumor tissue. All receptors come from a human donor with non-small cell lung cancer.

The rearrangement links TRBV18 to TRBJ1-6, with D unresolved. Per germline, CDR1 KGHSH and CDR2 LQKENI. The germline V and J ends were trimmed by 3 bases and 7 bases, with 13 bases remaining between them. The CDR3 loop spans 15 amino acids. In DNA, the CDR3 is TGTGCCAGCTCACCGACTAAAGGGTGGAATTCACCCCTCCACTTT. It is translated as CASSPTKGWNSPLHF.

This chain connects TRBV5-4 to TRBJ2-3, with D tentatively TRBD1 (6 bases). Trimming shortened V by 4 bases and J by 5 bases, and 14 bases separated the two germline ends. Germline values: CDR1 SGHNT, CDR2 YYREEE (reference sequence). CDR3 length: 14 residues. CDR3 region: CASSDPRTEDTQYF. Written as DNA, the CDR3 is TGTGCCAGCAGCGATCCTCGGACAGAAGATACGCAGTATTTT.

The chain couples TRBV29-1 to TRBJ2-1; 11 bases agree with TRBD2. J lost 5 bases, V lost 3 bases, and 3 bases had no gene match. CDR3 length: 14 amino acids. Per germline, CDR1 SQVTM and CDR2 ANQGSEA. This CDR3 is CSVEGTSGDNEQFF. The CDR3 bases are TGCAGCGTTGAGGGGACTAGCGGAGACAATGAGCAGTTCTTC.

This chain's CDR3 is CASGLGPLPPDRDGKIEAFF. As DNA, the CDR3 is TGTGCTAGTGGTTTGGGCCCTCTACCCCCGGACAGGGACGGAAAAATTGAAGCTTTCTTT. The chain joins TRBV12-5 to TRBJ1-1; TRBD1 matches at 8 bases. Germline V CDR1 and CDR2: LGHNT, FRNRAP. V shed 1 base, J shed 7 bases, and the junction held 23 bases outside the gene matches. The CDR3 is 20 amino acids.

The chain links TRBV10-1 to TRBJ1-5; perhaps TRBD1 as D (6 bases). CDR1 is WNHNN, CDR2 SYGVQD, per germline (reference sequence). There are 16 residues in the CDR3. The V gene lost 2 bases and the J gene lost 2 bases, with 13 bases spanning the gap. The CDR3 protein is CASSEDDRSGNQPQHF. In DNA form, the CDR3 reads TGCGCCAGCAGTGAGGACGACAGGTCCGGCAATCAGCCCCAGCATTTT.

The chain employs TRBV11-3 and TRBJ2-3; the match to TRBD2 covers 8 bases. V was pared by 1 base and J by 5 bases, with 5 bases of the junction left unmatched. This CDR3 is built from 15 residues. Germline lookup yields CDR1 SGHNT and CDR2 YENEEA. Written as DNA, the CDR3 is TGTGCCAGCAGCTTAGTCCGGGGGGGGATAGATACGCAGTATTTT. Encoded protein: CASSLVRGGIDTQYF.

This rearrangement joins TRBV7-9 to TRBJ2-7, with a tentative D call TRBD1 (7 bases). Trimming left V 0 bases short and J 1 base short, with 13 bases between. The CDR3 extends over 16 amino acids. Germline lookup yields CDR1 SEHNR and CDR2 FQNEAQ (reference sequence). CDR3 residues: CASSLATGRMSYEQYF. DNA for the CDR3: TGTGCCAGCAGCTTAGCGACAGGGAGGATGTCCTACGAGCAGTACTTC.

The chain is built from TRBV30 and TRBJ1-5; tentatively, D is TRBD1 (6 bases). CDR3 size: 13 residues. Trimming took off 8 bases at V and 7 bases at J, with 18 bases between the two ends. In germline, CDR1 is GTSNPN, CDR2 SVGIG (reference sequence). The CDR3 protein is CALQEGDSQPQHF. CDR3 sequence (DNA): TGTGCCCTCCAGGAGGGGGATAGCCAGCCCCAGCATTTT.

The chain has TRBV5-6 and TRBJ2-2; D gene ambiguous. The CDR3 has 14 amino acids. Per the germline V gene, CDR1 is SGHDT and CDR2 is YYEEEE. The V end lost 2 bases, the J end lost 4 bases, and 9 bases lay between the germline ends. The CDR3 here is CASSFLGITGELFF. In DNA form, the CDR3 reads TGTGCCAGCAGCTTTCTCGGAATCACCGGGGAGCTGTTTTTT. The entire variable domain, with the rest obtained from reference TRBV5-6 and TRBJ2-2, is as follows: DAGVTQSPTHLIKTRGQQVTLRCSPKSGHDTVSWYQQALGQGPQFIFQYYEEEERQRGNFPDRFSGHQFPNYSSELNVNALLLGDSALYLCASSFLGITGELFFGEGSRLTVL.

This chain connects TRBV18 to TRBJ1-4; perhaps TRBD1 as D (6 bases). This CDR3 comprises 14 residues. Trimming removed 3 bases at V and 16 bases at J, with 21 bases between. From germline, CDR1 is KGHSH and CDR2 LQKENI. CDR3 protein: CASSPNRENEKRFF. The CDR3 DNA reads TGTGCCAGCTCACCGAACAGGGAGAATGAAAAGCGGTTTTTT.

The chain carries TRBV5-1 and TRBJ2-2; 10 nucleotides align to TRBD1. Per the germline V gene, CDR1 is SGHRS and CDR2 is YFSETQ. The CDR3 extends over 14 amino acids. With V trimmed by 7 bases and J by 6 bases, 6 bases remained unmatched. CDR3: CASVPGQGSGELFF. In nucleotides, the CDR3 is TGCGCCAGCGTCCCGGGACAGGGGTCCGGGGAGCTGTTTTTT. The full variable domain, with the rest looked up from reference TRBV5-1 and TRBJ2-2, is KAGVTQTPRYLIKTRGQQVTLSCSPISGHRSVSWYQQTPGQGLQFLFEYFSETQRNKGNFPGRFSGRQFSNSRSEMNVSTLELGDSALYLCASVPGQGSGELFFGEGSRLTVL.

J is TRBJ1-1 and V is TRBV11-1, with D possibly matching TRBD1 (6 bases). The germline CDR1 and CDR2 sequences are SGHAT and FQDESV (reference sequence). The germline V and J ends were trimmed by 6 bases and 1 base, with 9 bases remaining between them. The CDR3 consists of 13 residues. The CDR3 is CASRGTRNTEAFF. The CDR3 nucleotides are TGTGCCAGCAGGGGGACAAGGAACACTGAAGCTTTCTTT.

J is TRBJ2-7 and V is TRBV15; the D gene is possibly TRBD2 (6 bases). This CDR3 contains 17 residues. Germline-derived CDR1 and CDR2 are LNHNV and YYDKDF (reference sequence). V lost 3 bases to trimming and J lost 6 bases, with 24 bases between them. The CDR3: CATSRGGVQEVVSEQYF. In DNA, the CDR3 is TGTGCCACCAGCAGGGGGGGAGTTCAAGAAGTCGTATCCGAGCAGTACTTC.

The chain employs TRBV5-8 and TRBJ1-1; possible D gene TRBD1, 5 bases. Germline V gene lookup returns CDR1 SGHTS and CDR2 YDEGEE. The CDR3 contains 12 residues. V lost 4 bases to trimming and J lost 5 bases, with 9 bases between them. The CDR3 nucleotides read TGTGCCAGCAGCCTGACAGAGACTGAAGCTTTCTTT. Its protein product is CASSLTETEAFF.

This clone was counted once. This rearrangement joins TRBV27 to TRBJ2-3, with 16 bases aligning to TRBD2. There are 18 residues in the CDR3. CDR1 and CDR2 from the germline V gene are MNHEY and SMNVEV (reference sequence). The V gene end was trimmed by 0 bases and the J gene end by 5 bases; junction bases not matched to a gene: 5. CDR3 bases: TGTGCCAGCAGTTTATCGGGACTAGCGGGGGGGCCAAGAGATACGCAGTATTTT. It yields the protein CASSLSGLAGGPRDTQYF.